These 32 T cell receptor beta chains were all obtained from the same sample, sequenced in a study of blood T cell repertoires in COVID-19. The protocol was immunoSEQ multiplex PCR, while the TCRdb copy is restricted to in-frame clones and leaves out a portion. Of 250,000 to 350,000 clones detected, about 87% appear once; the ten largest clones hold just under 6.5%. Specimen: peripheral blood. Receptor source: a woman in her forties or fifties with COVID-19, enrolled during active disease.

The genes are TRBV6-2 or TRBV6-3 and TRBJ2-7; TRBD1 matches 8 bases. CDR1 is MNHEY, CDR2 SVGEGT, per germline. This CDR3 spans 15 amino acids. V lost 6 bases, J lost 3 bases, and 10 bases stayed unmatched. CDR3 residues: CASRYRRDRIYEQYF. The DNA of the CDR3 is TGTGCCAGCAGGTACCGAAGGGACAGGATCTACGAGCAGTACTTC.

The rearrangement uses TRBV12-3 or TRBV12-4 and TRBJ2-7, with no clear D. The CDR3 spans 13 residues. Trimming stripped 6 bases from V and 0 bases from J, with 9 bases between. The CDR3 spells CASSPPSSYEQYF. The DNA of the CDR3 is TGTGCCAGCAGCCCTCCTAGCTCCTACGAGCAGTACTTC.

This clone has just one count. The chain uses TRBV2 and TRBJ2-1; tentatively, D is TRBD2 (6 bases). There are 14 residues in the CDR3. V was trimmed by 3 bases and J by 2 bases, leaving 8 bases between them. Germline CDR1 reads SNHLY; CDR2 reads FYNNEI. The CDR3 DNA reads as TGTGCCAGCAGTGACCTAGCGCCCTACAATGAGCAGTTCTTC. Protein: CASSDLAPYNEQFF.

The CDR3 DNA reads TGTGCCAGCAGCCAAGGACGACGGGGAACCTACGAGCAGTACTTC. Translated: CASSQGRRGTYEQYF. The chain uses TRBV14 and TRBJ2-7; the D gene is possibly TRBD2 (5 bases). The germline V and J ends were trimmed by 1 base and 2 bases, with 12 bases remaining between them. The CDR3 length is 15 residues. Germline CDR1 and CDR2: SGHDN and FVKESK.

J is TRBJ2-7 and V is TRBV30; 8 bases are a match to TRBD2. This CDR3 region has 14 residues. CDR1 and CDR2 (germline): GTSNPN, SVGIG (reference sequence). Trimming took 0 bases from V and 7 from J; bases not matched to a gene: 8. CDR3 DNA sequence: TGTGCCTGGAGTGTACGGGCCGGGGGGGGTGAGCAGTACTTC. As protein: CAWSVRAGGGEQYF.

The rearrangement links TRBV5-1 to TRBJ2-5; TRBD1 matches 8 bases. CDR3 size: 16 residues. Germline CDR1 and CDR2: SGHRS and YFSETQ. V dropped 0 bases and J dropped 4; count of bases not matched to a gene: 8. The CDR3 DNA is TGCGCCAGCAGCTTGGTGACAGGGGTCGGGGGAGAGACCCAGTACTTC. The encoded protein is CASSLVTGVGGETQYF. The full variable domain, with the rest looked up from reference TRBV5-1 and TRBJ2-5, is KAGVTQTPRYLIKTRGQQVTLSCSPISGHRSVSWYQQTPGQGLQFLFEYFSETQRNKGNFPGRFSGRQFSNSRSEMNVSTLELGDSALYLCASSLVTGVGGETQYFGPGTRLLVL.

V gene TRBV29-1 combines with J gene TRBJ1-2; maybe TRBD1 (6 bases). Trimming removed 5 bases from V and 8 bases from J, with 15 bases in between. The CDR3 is 12 residues long. Germline V gene lookup returns CDR1 SQVTM and CDR2 ANQGSEA. The chain's CDR3 is CSVWDGQGGYTF. In DNA, the CDR3 is TGCAGCGTTTGGGACGGCCAGGGGGGCTACACCTTC.

This clone was observed once. This sequence joins TRBV12-2 and TRBJ1-2; the table's D gene call, TRBD1, was not cross checked with the DNA. TRBV12-2 represents a pseudogene. CDR3 length: 16 amino acids. The CDR3 reads CASRLVCPGTNYGYTF. CDR3 in DNA: TGTGCAAGTCGCTTGGTTTGCCCAGGGACTAACTATGGCTACACCTTC.

The rearrangement uses TRBV5-1 and TRBJ2-1; D gene ambiguous. This CDR3 is 13 amino acids long. Germline loops: CDR1 SGHRS, CDR2 YFSETQ. V lost 2 bases and J 4 bases, leaving 7 bases between the germline ends. The CDR3 DNA follows: TGCGCCAGCAGCTTTGACAATTACAATGAGCAGTTCTTC. Translated: CASSFDNYNEQFF.

The chain has TRBV29-1 and TRBJ2-7; a weak D match, TRBD2 (5 bases). This CDR3 region has 14 residues. The germline gives CDR1 SQVTM, CDR2 ANQGSEA. Trimming removed 6 bases at V and 2 bases at J, with 17 bases between. The CDR3 loop is CSVQPRGYTYEQYF. The CDR3 coding sequence is TGCAGCGTCCAACCCAGAGGGTACACCTACGAGCAGTACTTC.

The chain employs TRBV24-1 and TRBJ2-1; 7 nucleotides line up with TRBD2. V shed 6 bases, J shed 4 bases, and the junction held 8 bases outside the gene matches. CDR1 is KGHDR and CDR2 is SFDVKD in the germline V gene. This CDR3 has 15 amino acids. The CDR3 coding sequence is TGTGCCACCAGTAATCTAGCGGATTTTTACAATGAGCAGTTCTTC. This translates into CATSNLADFYNEQFF.

The J gene is TRBJ1-5, the V gene TRBV3-1 (or the pseudogene TRBV3-2); D might be TRBD1 (6 bases). Per the germline V gene, CDR1 is LGHDT and CDR2 is YNNKEL (reference sequence). This CDR3 spans 15 amino acids. V lost 0 bases and J 7 bases, leaving 13 bases between the germline ends. Written as DNA, the CDR3 is TGTGCCAGCAGCCAAGATTCAGGGGTAGAACAGCCCCAGCATTTT. Amino acids: CASSQDSGVEQPQHF.

This chain joins TRBV19 and TRBJ2-5, with TRBD1 matching 10 bases. V was pared by 5 bases and J by 4 bases, with 4 bases of the junction left unmatched. CDR1 and CDR2 from the germline V gene are LNHDA and SQIVND (reference sequence). The CDR3 is 14 residues long. CDR3 coding DNA: TGTGCCAGTAGTTCGACAGGGGGCGTAGAGACCCAGTACTTC. As protein: CASSSTGGVETQYF.

This clone was seen a handful of times. V usage is TRBV21-1 and J usage is TRBJ2-7; the D call in the table, TRBD1, was not verified against the DNA. TRBV21-1 is flagged as a pseudogene. The CDR3 has 17 residues. CDR3 DNA: TGTGCCAGCAGCAAAGCGCTTTCGGGACAGGGAGGATACGAGCAGTACTTC. It translates to CASSKALSGQGGYEQYF.

The genes are TRBV14 and TRBJ2-1, with 7 bases fitting TRBD2. V lost 5 bases, J lost 2 bases, and 6 bases stayed unmatched. The CDR3 spans 15 residues. Germline values: CDR1 SGHDN, CDR2 FVKESK. CDR3 coding DNA: TGTGCCAGCAGCTACACTAGCGCGCCCTACAATGAGCAGTTCTTC. The encoded protein is CASSYTSAPYNEQFF.

The table lists this clone with a few counts. The chain carries TRBV11-2 and TRBJ2-7, with 8 bases matching TRBD2. This CDR3 comprises 15 residues. In germline, CDR1 is SGHAT, CDR2 FQNNGV. V trimming: 5 bases; J trimming: 5 bases; junction bases outside the gene matches: 11. The CDR3 spells CASSGPSGLSNEQYF. CDR3 DNA sequence: TGTGCCAGCAGCGGGCCTAGCGGGCTAAGCAACGAGCAGTACTTC. The full variable domain, rest sourced from reference TRBV11-2 and TRBJ2-7, is EAGVAQSPRYKIIEKRQSVAFWCNPISGHATLYWYQQILGQGPKLLIQFQNNGVVDDSQLPKDRFSAERLKGVDSTLKIQPAKLEDSAVYLCASSGPSGLSNEQYFGPGTRLTVT.

V usage is TRBV3-1 (or the pseudogene TRBV3-2) and J usage is TRBJ2-1; 12 nucleotides line up with TRBD2. This CDR3 contains 15 residues. The trim removed 4 bases at V and 5 bases at J, leaving 3 bases unmatched. Germline values: CDR1 LGHDT, CDR2 YNNKEL (reference sequence). The CDR3: CASSPRTSGNNEQFF. CDR3 nucleotides: TGTGCCAGCAGCCCCAGGACTAGCGGGAACAATGAGCAGTTCTTC.

The genes are TRBV20-1 and TRBJ2-7; D is ambiguous. This CDR3 has 11 amino acids. Germline V gene data show CDR1 as DFQATT and CDR2 as SNEGSKA (reference sequence). Trimming left V 0 bases short and J 4 bases short, with 4 bases between. CDR3: CSARDHYEQYF. CDR3 in DNA: TGCAGTGCTAGAGACCATTACGAGCAGTACTTC.

The gene calls are TRBV18 and TRBJ1-6, with 10 bases lining up with TRBD1. The V and J ends lost 1 base and 6 bases, in that order; junction bases with no gene match: 9. The CDR3 totals 18 residues. Germline V gene sequence: CDR1 KGHSH, CDR2 LQKENI. CDR3 DNA: TGTGCCAGCTCACCACGGGACAGGGGAATCTCGGTTAATTCACCCCTCCACTTT. Amino acids: CASSPRDRGISVNSPLHF.

On this clone: The same CDR3 can be traced to other DNA sequences in this sample. The V and J genes are TRBV5-4 and TRBJ2-5; a weak D match, TRBD2 (6 bases). Germline V gives CDR1 SGHNT, CDR2 YYREEE (reference sequence). V lost 5 bases and J lost 2, with 10 bases in between. CDR3 length: 13 amino acids. The CDR3 loop is CASSLAAQETQYF. The CDR3 DNA reads as TGTGCCAGCAGTTTAGCGGCGCAAGAGACCCAGTACTTC.

J is TRBJ2-3 and V is TRBV10-3; 14 bases align to TRBD2. J was trimmed by 3 bases and V by 6 bases; bases with no gene match: 11. CDR1 and CDR2 from the germline V gene are ENHRY and SYGVKD. CDR3 length: 18 amino acids. The CDR3 spells CAIRRQRLAGGPTDTQYF. Here the CDR3 DNA reads TGTGCCATCAGAAGACAGAGACTAGCGGGAGGGCCTACAGATACGCAGTATTTT.

The CDR3: CASSPTGGRETQYF. Here the CDR3 DNA reads TGTGCCAGCAGCCCGACAGGGGGACGAGAGACCCAGTACTTC. The chain recombines TRBV7-2 with TRBJ2-5; 9 bases line up with TRBD1. The V and J ends lost 5 bases and 4 bases, in that order; junction bases with no gene match: 5. The CDR3 runs to 14 residues. The germline V gene has CDR1 SGHTA and CDR2 FQGNSA.

Many counts were recorded for this clone. The rearrangement uses TRBV3-1 (or the pseudogene TRBV3-2) and TRBJ2-5; no clear D. CDR3 length equals 12 residues. CDR1 and CDR2 from the germline V gene are LGHDT and YNNKEL (reference sequence). Trimming removed 3 bases from V and 7 bases from J, with 9 bases in between. For the CDR3, the DNA is TGTGCCAGCAGCCATGAGCCAGGGACCCAGTACTTC. It yields the protein CASSHEPGTQYF.

The V and J genes are TRBV6-5 and TRBJ2-5; tentative D call: TRBD2 (6 bases). V gave up 2 bases and J gave up 5 bases, with 12 bases separating them. From germline, CDR1 is MNHEY and CDR2 SVGAGI. CDR3 size: 14 residues. CDR3 sequence: CASSYDGGGETQYF. The CDR3 nucleotides are TGTGCCAGCAGTTACGACGGCGGAGGGGAGACCCAGTACTTC.

This clone was counted a single time. The rearrangement links TRBV19 to TRBJ1-2; 7 bases align to TRBD1. The CDR3 totals 15 residues. The V gene's germline CDR1 is LNHDA and CDR2 SQIVND (reference sequence). J lost 0 bases, V lost 7 bases, and 8 bases had no gene match. The CDR3 DNA reads TGTGCCAGTAAAAAGGGGGCCACAGCTAACTATGGCTACACCTTC. It translates to CASKKGATANYGYTF.

The chain combines TRBV29-1 with TRBJ1-2; maybe TRBD1 (6 bases). The CDR3 runs to 13 residues. Germline V gene sequence: CDR1 SQVTM, CDR2 ANQGSEA. Trimming shortened V by 5 bases and J by 2 bases, and 12 bases separated the two germline ends. CDR3: CSVRGGRNYGYTF. In DNA form, the CDR3 reads TGCAGCGTTAGGGGGGGTAGAAACTATGGCTACACCTTC.

The genes are TRBV19 and TRBJ2-2; D may be TRBD2 (5 bases). V was pared by 6 bases and J by 1 base, with 30 bases between. The CDR3 sequence is 21 residues long. Germline CDR1 is LNHDA and CDR2 is SQIVND (reference sequence). The CDR3 loop reads CASRTPIEGTGEHGNTGELFF. The CDR3 DNA reads as TGTGCCAGTAGGACCCCCATAGAGGGAACGGGCGAACACGGGAACACCGGGGAGCTGTTTTTT.

V is TRBV6-6 and J is TRBJ1-5, with D possibly matching TRBD1 (6 bases). Germline CDR1 and CDR2: MNHNY and SVGAGI (reference sequence). Trimming removed 6 bases from V and 5 bases from J, with 20 bases in between. The CDR3 covers 16 residues. CDR3 in DNA: TGTGCCAGCAGACGATCCATACAGGGAGTCCATCAGCCCCAGCATTTT. Translation gives CASRRSIQGVHQPQHF.

The DNA of the CDR3 is TGTGCCAGCACCCAGGGGGCGTCCAACAATGAGCAGTTCTTC. Translation gives CASTQGASNNEQFF. V usage is TRBV3-1 (or the pseudogene TRBV3-2) and J usage is TRBJ2-1, with 8 bases lining up with TRBD1. The CDR3 covers 14 residues. CDR1 and CDR2 from the germline V gene are LGHDT and YNNKEL (reference sequence). Trimming cost V 7 bases and J 5 bases; bases outside gene matches: 7.

The rearrangement joins TRBV5-6 to TRBJ1-1, with 11 bases fitting TRBD1. Germline V CDR1 and CDR2: SGHDT, YYEEEE. V shed 4 bases and J 8 bases; nucleotides not matched to a gene: 13. The CDR3 length is 16 residues. The CDR3 bases are TGTGCCAGCAGCCCCACGGACAGGGGGCTCGGGTTAGAAGCTTTCTTT. The encoded protein is CASSPTDRGLGLEAFF.

The chain joins TRBV5-4 to TRBJ2-1; 10 bases agree with TRBD2. Looked up from germline, CDR1 is SGHNT and CDR2 is YYREEE (reference sequence). The CDR3 is 19 amino acids. Trimming cost V 4 bases and J 0 bases; bases outside gene matches: 13. The CDR3 DNA is TGTGCCAGCAGCCCTTACCTTTCTAGCGGGAGCACCTCCTACAATGAGCAGTTCTTC. Residues: CASSPYLSSGSTSYNEQFF.

The chain recombines TRBV6-1 with TRBJ1-4, with 9 bases aligning to TRBD1. Trimming took 6 bases from V and 5 from J; bases not matched to a gene: 4. Germline CDR1 and CDR2: MNHNS and SASEGT. CDR3 length: 14 amino acids. Here the CDR3 DNA reads TGTGCCAGCAGGTACAGGGGGCCAAATGAAAAACTGTTTTTT. Encoded protein: CASRYRGPNEKLFF.